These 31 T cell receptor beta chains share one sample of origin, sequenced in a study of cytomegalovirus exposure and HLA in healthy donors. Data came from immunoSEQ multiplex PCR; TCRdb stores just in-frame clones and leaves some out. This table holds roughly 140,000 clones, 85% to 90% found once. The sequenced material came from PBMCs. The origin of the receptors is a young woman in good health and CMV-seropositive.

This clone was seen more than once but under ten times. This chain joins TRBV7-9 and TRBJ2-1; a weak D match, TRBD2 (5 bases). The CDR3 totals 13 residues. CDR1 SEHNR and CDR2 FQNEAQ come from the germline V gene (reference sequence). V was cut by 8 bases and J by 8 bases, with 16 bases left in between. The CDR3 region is CASHQAGLDEQFF. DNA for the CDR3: TGTGCCAGCCACCAGGCGGGCCTAGATGAGCAGTTCTTC. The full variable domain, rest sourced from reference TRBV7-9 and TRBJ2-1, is DTGVSQNPRHKITKRGQNVTFRCDPISEHNRLYWYRQTLGQGPEFLTYFQNEAQLEKSRLLSDRFSAERPKGSFSTLEIQRTEQGDSAMYLCASHQAGLDEQFFGPGTRLTVL.

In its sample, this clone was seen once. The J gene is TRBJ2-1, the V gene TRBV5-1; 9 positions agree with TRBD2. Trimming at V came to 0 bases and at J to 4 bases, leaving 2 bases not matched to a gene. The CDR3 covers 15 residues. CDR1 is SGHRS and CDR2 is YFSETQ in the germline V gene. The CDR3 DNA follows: TGCGCCAGCAGCTTGGATAGCGGGAGTTACAATGAGCAGTTCTTC. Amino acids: CASSLDSGSYNEQFF.

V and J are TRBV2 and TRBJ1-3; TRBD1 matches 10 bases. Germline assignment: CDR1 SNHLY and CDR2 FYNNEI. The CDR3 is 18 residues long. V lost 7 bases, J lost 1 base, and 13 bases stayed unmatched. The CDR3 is CASTRSPGQGTSGNTIYF. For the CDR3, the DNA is TGTGCCAGCACTAGATCGCCGGGACAGGGGACATCTGGAAACACCATATATTTT.

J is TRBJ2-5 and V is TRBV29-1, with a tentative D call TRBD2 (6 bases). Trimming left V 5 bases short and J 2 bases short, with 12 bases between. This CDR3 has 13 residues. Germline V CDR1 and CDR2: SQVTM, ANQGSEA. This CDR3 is CSVSTSPQETQYF. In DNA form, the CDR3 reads TGCAGCGTTTCGACTAGTCCACAAGAGACCCAGTACTTC.

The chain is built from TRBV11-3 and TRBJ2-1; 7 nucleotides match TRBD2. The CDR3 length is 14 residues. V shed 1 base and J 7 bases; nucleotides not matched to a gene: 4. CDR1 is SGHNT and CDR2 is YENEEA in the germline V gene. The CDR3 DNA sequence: TGTGCCAGCAGCTTAGTTGGACTAGGGAATGAGCAGTTCTTC. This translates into CASSLVGLGNEQFF.

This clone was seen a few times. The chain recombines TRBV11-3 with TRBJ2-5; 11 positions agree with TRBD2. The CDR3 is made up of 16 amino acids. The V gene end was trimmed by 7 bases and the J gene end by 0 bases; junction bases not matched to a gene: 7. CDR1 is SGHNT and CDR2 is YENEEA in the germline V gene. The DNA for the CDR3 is TGTGCCAGCAAACGGGGGGGACTAGCGGACCAAGAGACCCAGTACTTC. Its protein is CASKRGGLADQETQYF.

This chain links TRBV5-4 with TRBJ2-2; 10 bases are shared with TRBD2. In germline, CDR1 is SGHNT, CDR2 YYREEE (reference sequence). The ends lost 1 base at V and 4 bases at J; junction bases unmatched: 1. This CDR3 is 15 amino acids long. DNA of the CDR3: TGTGCCAGCAGCTTGCCTAGCGGGAGCACCGGGGAGCTGTTTTTT. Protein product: CASSLPSGSTGELFF.

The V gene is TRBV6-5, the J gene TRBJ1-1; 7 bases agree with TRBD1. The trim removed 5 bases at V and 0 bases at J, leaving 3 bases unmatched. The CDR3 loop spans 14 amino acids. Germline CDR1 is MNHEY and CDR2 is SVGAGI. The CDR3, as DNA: TGTGCCAGCAGTAGGGACAGTATGAACACTGAAGCTTTCTTT. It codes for CASSRDSMNTEAFF.

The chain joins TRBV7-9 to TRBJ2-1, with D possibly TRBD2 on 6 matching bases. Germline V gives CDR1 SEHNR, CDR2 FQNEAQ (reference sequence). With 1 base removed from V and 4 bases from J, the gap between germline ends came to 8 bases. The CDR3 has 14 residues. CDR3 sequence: CASSLGTTYNEQFF. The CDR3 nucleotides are TGTGCCAGCAGCTTAGGGACTACATACAATGAGCAGTTCTTC.

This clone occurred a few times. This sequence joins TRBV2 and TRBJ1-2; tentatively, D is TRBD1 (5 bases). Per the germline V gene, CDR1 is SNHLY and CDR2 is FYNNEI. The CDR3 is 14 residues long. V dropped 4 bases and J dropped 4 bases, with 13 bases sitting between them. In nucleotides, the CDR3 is TGTGCCAGCAGTGGACAGCGGGTTTCCTATGGCTACACCTTC. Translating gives CASSGQRVSYGYTF.

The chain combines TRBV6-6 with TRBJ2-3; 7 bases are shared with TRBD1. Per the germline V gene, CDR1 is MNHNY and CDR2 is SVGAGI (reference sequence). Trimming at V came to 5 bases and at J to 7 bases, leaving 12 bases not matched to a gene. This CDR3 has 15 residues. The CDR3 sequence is CASSQPGQSSYTQYF. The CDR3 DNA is TGTGCCAGCAGTCAACCGGGACAGTCCTCGTATACGCAGTATTTT.

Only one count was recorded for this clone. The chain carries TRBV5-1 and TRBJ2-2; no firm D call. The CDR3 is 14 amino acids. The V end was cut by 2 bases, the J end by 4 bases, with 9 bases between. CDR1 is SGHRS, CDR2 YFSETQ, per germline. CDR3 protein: CASSFQVSTGELFF. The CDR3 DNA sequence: TGCGCCAGCAGCTTTCAGGTCTCCACCGGGGAGCTGTTTTTT.

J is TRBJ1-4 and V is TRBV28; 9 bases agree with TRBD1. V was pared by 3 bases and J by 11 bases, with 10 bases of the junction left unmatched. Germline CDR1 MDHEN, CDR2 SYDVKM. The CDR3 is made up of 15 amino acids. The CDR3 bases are TGTGCCAGCAGTTTGACCGGGACAGGGTATTGGAAACTGTTTTTT. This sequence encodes CASSLTGTGYWKLFF.

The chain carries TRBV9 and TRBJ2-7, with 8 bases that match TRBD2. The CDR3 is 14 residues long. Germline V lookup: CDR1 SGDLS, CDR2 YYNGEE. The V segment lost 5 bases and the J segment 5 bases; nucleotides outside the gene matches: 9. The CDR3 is CASSDSGGRDEQYF. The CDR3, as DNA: TGTGCCAGCAGTGACTCGGGAGGGAGGGACGAGCAGTACTTC. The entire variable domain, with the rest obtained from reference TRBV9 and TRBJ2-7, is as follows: DSGVTQTPKHLITATGQRVTLRCSPRSGDLSVYWYQQSLDQGLQFLIQYYNGEERAKGNILERFSAQQFPDLHSELNLSSLELGDSALYFCASSDSGGRDEQYFGPGTRLTVT.

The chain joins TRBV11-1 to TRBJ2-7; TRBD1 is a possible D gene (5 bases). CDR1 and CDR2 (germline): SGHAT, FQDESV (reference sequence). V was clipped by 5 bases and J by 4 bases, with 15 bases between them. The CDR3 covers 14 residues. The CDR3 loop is CASSPRTNWYEQYF. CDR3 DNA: TGTGCCAGCAGCCCTCGGACAAATTGGTACGAGCAGTACTTC.

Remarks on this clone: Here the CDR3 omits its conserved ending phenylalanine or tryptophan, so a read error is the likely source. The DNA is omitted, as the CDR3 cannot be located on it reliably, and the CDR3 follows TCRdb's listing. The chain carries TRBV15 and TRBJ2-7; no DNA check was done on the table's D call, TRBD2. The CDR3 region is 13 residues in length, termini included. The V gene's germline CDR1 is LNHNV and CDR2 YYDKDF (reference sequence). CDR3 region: CATSRDETVGIFI.

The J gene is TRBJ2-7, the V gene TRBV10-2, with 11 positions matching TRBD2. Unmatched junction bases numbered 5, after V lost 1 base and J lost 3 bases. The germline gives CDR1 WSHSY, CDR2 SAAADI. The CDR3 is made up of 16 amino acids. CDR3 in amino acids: CASSELLAGVGYEQYF. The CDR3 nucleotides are TGCGCCAGCAGTGAGTTACTAGCGGGAGTGGGCTACGAGCAGTACTTC.

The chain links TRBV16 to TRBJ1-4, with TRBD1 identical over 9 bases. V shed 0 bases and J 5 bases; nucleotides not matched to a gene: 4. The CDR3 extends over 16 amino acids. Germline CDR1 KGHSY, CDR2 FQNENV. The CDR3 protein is CASSQSPTGGNEKLFF. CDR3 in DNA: TGTGCCAGCAGCCAATCACCGACAGGGGGAAATGAAAAACTGTTTTTT. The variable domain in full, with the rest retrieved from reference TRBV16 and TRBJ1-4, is GEEVAQTPKHLVRGEGQKAKLYCAPIKGHSYVFWYQQVLKNEFKFLISFQNENVFDETGMPKERFSAKCLPNSPCSLEIQATKLEDSAVYFCASSQSPTGGNEKLFFGSGTQLSVL.

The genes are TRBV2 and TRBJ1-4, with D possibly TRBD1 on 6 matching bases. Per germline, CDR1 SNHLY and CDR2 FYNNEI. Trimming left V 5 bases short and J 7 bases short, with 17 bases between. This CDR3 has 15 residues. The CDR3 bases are TGTGCCAGCAGTCTTGACAGGCCCTATACTGAAAAACTGTTTTTT. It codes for CASSLDRPYTEKLFF. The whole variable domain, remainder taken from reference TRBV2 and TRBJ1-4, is EPEVTQTPSHQVTQMGQEVILRCVPISNHLYFYWYRQILGQKVEFLVSFYNNEISEKSEIFDDQFSVERPDGSNFTLKIRSTKLEDSAMYFCASSLDRPYTEKLFFGSGTQLSVL.

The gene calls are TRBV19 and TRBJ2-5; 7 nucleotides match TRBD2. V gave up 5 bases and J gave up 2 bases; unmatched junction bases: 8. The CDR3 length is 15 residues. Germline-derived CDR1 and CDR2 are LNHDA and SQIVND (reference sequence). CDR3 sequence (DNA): TGTGCCAGTAGTGCCCGGGACTACCTTCAAGAGACCCAGTACTTC. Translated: CASSARDYLQETQYF. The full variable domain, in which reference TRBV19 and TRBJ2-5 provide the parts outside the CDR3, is DGGITQSPKYLFRKEGQNVTLSCEQNLNHDAMYWYRQDPGQGLRLIYYSQIVNDFQKGDIAEGYSVSREKKESFPLTVTSAQKNPTAFYLCASSARDYLQETQYFGPGTRLLVL.

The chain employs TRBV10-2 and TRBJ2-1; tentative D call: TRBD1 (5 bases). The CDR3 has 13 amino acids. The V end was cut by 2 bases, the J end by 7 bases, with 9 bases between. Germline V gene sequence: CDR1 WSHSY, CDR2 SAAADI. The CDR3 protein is CASSEVPGNEQFF. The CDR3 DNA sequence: TGCGCCAGCAGTGAGGTCCCAGGGAATGAGCAGTTCTTC.

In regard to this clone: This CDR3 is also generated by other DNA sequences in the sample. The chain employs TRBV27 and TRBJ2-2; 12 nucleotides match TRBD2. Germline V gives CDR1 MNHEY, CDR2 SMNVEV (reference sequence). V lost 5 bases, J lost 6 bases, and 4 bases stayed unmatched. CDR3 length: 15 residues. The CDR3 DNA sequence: TGTGCCAGCAGTCACGGGACTAGCGGGTCCGGGGAGCTGTTTTTT. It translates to CASSHGTSGSGELFF.

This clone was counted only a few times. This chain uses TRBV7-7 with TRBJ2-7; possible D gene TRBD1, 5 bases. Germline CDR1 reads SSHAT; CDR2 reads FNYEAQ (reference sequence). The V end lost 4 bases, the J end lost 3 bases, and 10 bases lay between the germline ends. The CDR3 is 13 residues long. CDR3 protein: CASSSGPYYEQYF. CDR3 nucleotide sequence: TGTGCCAGCAGCTCAGGGCCCTACTACGAGCAGTACTTC.

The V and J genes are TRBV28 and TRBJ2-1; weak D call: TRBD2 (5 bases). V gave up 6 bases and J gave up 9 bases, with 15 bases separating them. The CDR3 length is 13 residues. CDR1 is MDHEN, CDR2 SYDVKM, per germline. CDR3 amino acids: CASSRSLGSEQFF. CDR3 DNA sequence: TGTGCCAGCAGCCGCTCACTAGGCAGTGAGCAGTTCTTC.

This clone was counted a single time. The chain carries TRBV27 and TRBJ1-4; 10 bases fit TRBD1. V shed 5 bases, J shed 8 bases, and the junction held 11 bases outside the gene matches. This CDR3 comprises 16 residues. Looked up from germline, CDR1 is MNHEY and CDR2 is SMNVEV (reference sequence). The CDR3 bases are TGTGCCAGCAGTCCGGGACGACAGGGGGCTTGGGAAAAACTGTTTTTT. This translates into CASSPGRQGAWEKLFF.

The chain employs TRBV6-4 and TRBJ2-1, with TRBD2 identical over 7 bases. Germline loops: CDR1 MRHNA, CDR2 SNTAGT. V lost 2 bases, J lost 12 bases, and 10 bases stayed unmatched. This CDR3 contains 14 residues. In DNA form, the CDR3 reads TGTGCCAGCAGTGACGAAGTGTGGGAGGGCCCGCAGTTCTTC. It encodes CASSDEVWEGPQFF.

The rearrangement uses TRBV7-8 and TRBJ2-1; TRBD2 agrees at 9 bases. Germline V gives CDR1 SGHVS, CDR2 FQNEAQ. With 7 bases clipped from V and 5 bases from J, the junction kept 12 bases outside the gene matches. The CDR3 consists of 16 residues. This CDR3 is CASNPPSSGIHNEQFF. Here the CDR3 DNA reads TGTGCCAGCAACCCTCCGTCTAGCGGGATCCACAATGAGCAGTTCTTC.

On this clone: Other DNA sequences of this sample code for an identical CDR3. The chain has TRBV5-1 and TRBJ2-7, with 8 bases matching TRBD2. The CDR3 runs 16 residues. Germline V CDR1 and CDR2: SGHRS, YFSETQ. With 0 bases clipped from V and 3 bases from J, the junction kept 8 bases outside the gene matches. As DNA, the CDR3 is TGCGCCAGCAGCTTGGAAGGCGGGAGGATCGGCTACGAGCAGTACTTC. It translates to CASSLEGGRIGYEQYF.

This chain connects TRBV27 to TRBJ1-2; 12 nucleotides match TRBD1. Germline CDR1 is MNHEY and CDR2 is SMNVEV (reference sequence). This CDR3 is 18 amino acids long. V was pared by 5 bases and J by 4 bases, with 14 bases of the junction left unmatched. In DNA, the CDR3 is TGTGCCAGCAGTACAAGACCGGGACAGGGGGCGCGGAGCTATGGCTACACCTTC. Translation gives CASSTRPGQGARSYGYTF.

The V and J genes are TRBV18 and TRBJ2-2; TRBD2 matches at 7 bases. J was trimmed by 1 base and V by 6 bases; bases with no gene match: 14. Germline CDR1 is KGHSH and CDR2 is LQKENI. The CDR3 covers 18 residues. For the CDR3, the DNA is TGTGCCAGCTCGTCCGCCGGGACTACGTCAGGGAACACCGGGGAGCTGTTTTTT. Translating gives CASSSAGTTSGNTGELFF.

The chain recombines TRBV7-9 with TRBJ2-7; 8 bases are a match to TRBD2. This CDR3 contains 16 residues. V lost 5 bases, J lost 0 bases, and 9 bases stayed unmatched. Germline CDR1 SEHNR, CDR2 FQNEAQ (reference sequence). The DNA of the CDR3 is TGTGCCAGCAGCCCTAAACTAGCGGAGGGCTCCTACGAGCAGTACTTC. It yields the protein CASSPKLAEGSYEQYF.